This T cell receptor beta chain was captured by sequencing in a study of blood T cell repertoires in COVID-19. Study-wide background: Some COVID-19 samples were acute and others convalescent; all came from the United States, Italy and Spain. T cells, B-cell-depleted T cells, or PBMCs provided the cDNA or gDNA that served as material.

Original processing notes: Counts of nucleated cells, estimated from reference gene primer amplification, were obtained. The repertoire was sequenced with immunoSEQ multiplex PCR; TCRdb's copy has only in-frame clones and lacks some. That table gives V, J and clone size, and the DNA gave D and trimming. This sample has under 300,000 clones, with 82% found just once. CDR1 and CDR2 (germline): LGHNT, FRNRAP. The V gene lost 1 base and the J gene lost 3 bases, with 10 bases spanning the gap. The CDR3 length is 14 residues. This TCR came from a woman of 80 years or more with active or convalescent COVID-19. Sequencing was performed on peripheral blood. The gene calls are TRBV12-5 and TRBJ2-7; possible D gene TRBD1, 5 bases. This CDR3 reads CASGLAVTVYEQYF. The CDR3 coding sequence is TGTGCTAGTGGTTTGGCAGTGACAGTCTACGAGCAGTACTTC.